The present T cell receptor beta chain was sequenced within a study of Graves' ophthalmopathy and Graves' hyperthyroidism (dated by TCRdb to 2016 to 2018). Describing the broader study: Peripheral blood samples were taken at the time of initial diagnosis, before any treatment was given. The study used signatures of the TCR beta repertoire to tell Graves' ophthalmopathy apart from Graves' hyperthyroidism and to predict which patients would progress to ophthalmopathy. In total, some 130 blood samples were TCR-sequenced: fewer than 50 ophthalmopathy, some 80 hyperthyroidism and some 17 hyperthyroidism-to-ophthalmopathy patients. To explore V-J signatures that separate ophthalmopathy from hyperthyroidism, a discovery set of about a hundred patients was enrolled, consisting of about 43 with ophthalmopathy and about 60 with stable hyperthyroidism. An independent validation cohort was composed of some 19 hyperthyroidism patients and roughly 16 patients who later progressed from hyperthyroidism to ophthalmopathy. In over 5 hyperthyroidism patients, the T-cell repertoires found in thyroid tissue were compared with those found in blood. Following sampling, methimazole starting at 30 mg daily was administered to hyperthyroidism patients, and high-dose intravenous methylprednisolone was administered to ophthalmopathy patients. The 100 discovery patients were randomly split 7:3 into training and test sets. Broader findings and caveats from the paper: The 13-signature model separated ophthalmopathy from stable hyperthyroidism with 85% to 90% sensitivity and 81% to 82% specificity in cross-validation, and 80%/75% in the test set. No statistical method was used to predetermine the sample size, and group allocation was not hidden from the investigators. Most of the expanded thyroid clonotypes with a frequency above 0.001 were also detected in blood, and it was suggested that the thyroid immune response may be reflected by blood repertoires. In validation, the model predicted ophthalmopathy progression with about 64% sensitivity and roughly 72% specificity; about a dozen predicted patients were CT-confirmed with GO in a median of about 6.1 months.

The germline V gene yields MNHNS for CDR1 and SASEGT for CDR2. V sheds 6 bases and J sheds 1 base, leaving 10 bases between their ends. The CDR3 goes from the cysteine to the phenylalanine over 13 residues. The read is trimmed to its CDR3 DNA, 39 bases read in frame from base 1. Stable hyperthyroidism was defined as no progression to ophthalmopathy within 18 months of follow-up. The hyperthyroidism patients were 18 to 65 years old and newly diagnosed, with a disease duration of less than 2 months. Anyone with other autoimmune diseases, uncontrolled infections, pregnancy or lactation was excluded from the study. Clinical symptoms, serum thyroxine, TRAb, thyroid ultrasound and orbital computed tomography formed the basis of the diagnosis. Using Ficoll-Paque density gradient centrifugation, PBMCs were isolated from about 9.4 ml of fresh peripheral blood. Total RNA was extracted with Trizol reagent and quality-checked on an Agilent 2100 Bioanalyzer.

This clonotype has at least ten counts. The target of this receptor is not known. Base qualities are not at hand, and no much larger clone is one base apart. TCR beta CDR3 regions were amplified from RNA transcripts for repertoire sequencing. A first-round RT-PCR used HTBI primers with the Qiagen OneStep RT-PCR kit, followed by a second-round multiplex PCR, size selection and purification. Libraries were sequenced on an Illumina HiSeq2000 using paired-end 100 bp reads. Per the authors' processing: Reads were processed with SOAPnuke, discarding reads with adapters, uncalled bases, mean Phred below 15, or no exact constant-primer or identifier match. High-quality paired reads were merged with COPE v1.2.5. Each unique nucleotide sequence was defined as a clonotype, and clonotypes were aligned to IMGT TRB V, D and J references with MiTCR v1.1. The analysis was limited to V-J combinations with a frequency above 0.0001, which together covered around 99% of the repertoires. For each V-J combination, a TCR clonal expansion and chaos score was defined as F50 clonal expansion divided by the chaos observed in the TCRdist matrix. Features were reduced by Welch's t-statistics and random forest to around 14 V-J combinations, which fed a naive Bayes classifier. Thyroid-blood repertoire similarity was quantified with the Morisita-Horn index. Starting from the raw public reads, TCRdb applied fastp trimming at Q25, assembled clones with MiXCR and retained in-frame beta chains. Rows merge per CDR3 protein into single entries with the most common DNA and genes. TCRdb's processing, not the authors', yielded these V and J calls. The sample contains about 620,000 distinct CDR3 sequences, 22% of them found a single time. The top ten clonotypes cover approximately 7% of the sample.

The clonotype was recovered from a young woman with stable Graves' hyperthyroidism. Some clones in this sample may be carry-over from other donors' samples. Donor details come from another sample of the same person, matched by shared clones. Recombination linked TRBV6-1 to TRBJ2-7; the D gene lacks a confident call. The sample taken for sequencing was peripheral blood. The nucleotide sequence reads as follows: TGTGCCAGCAGCCCAGACGGGTCCTACGAGCAGTACTTC. Translated, it reads CASSPDGSYEQYF.